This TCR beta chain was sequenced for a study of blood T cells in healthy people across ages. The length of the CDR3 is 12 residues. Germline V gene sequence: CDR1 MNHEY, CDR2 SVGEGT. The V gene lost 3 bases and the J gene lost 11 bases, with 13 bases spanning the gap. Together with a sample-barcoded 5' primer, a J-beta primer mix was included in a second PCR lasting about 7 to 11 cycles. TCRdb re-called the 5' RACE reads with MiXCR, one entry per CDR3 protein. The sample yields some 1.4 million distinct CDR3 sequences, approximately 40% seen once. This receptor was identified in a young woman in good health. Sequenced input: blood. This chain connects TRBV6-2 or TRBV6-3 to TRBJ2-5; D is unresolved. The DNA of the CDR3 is TGTGCCAGCAGTTATACGGACGAGGAGCAGTACTTC. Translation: CASSYTDEEQYF.